A selection of T cell receptor beta chains follows, all from one sample in a study of T cells in tuberculosis. Produced via immunoSEQ multiplex PCR; TCRdb's table is partial and in-frame only. The sample lists roughly 92,000 clones, approximately 90% occurring once. Source material: CD1b-GMM tetramer-negative cells sorted from PBMCs. The origin of the receptors is an adult woman with latent tuberculosis. CDR3s include the opening cysteine and the closing phenylalanine or tryptophan. Fields, in order: clone size, CDR3 length, D gene, J gene, V gene, CDR3 DNA, CDR3 protein. The D gene is left open where the match is weak. Only part of the rows carry a size: once, few, many, or a class if the clone is expanded.

clone size: .
CDR3 length: 14
D gene: .
J gene: TRBJ1-1
V gene: TRBV5-6
CDR3 DNA: TGTGCCAGCAGCGTGGACAGATATAACACTGAAGCTTTCTTT
CDR3 protein: CASSVDRYNTEAFF

clone size: .
CDR3 length: 12
D gene: TRBD1
J gene: TRBJ2-7
V gene: TRBV6-1
CDR3 DNA: TGTGCCACCACGGGACAGCCCTACGAGCAGTACTTC
CDR3 protein: CATTGQPYEQYF

clone size: .
CDR3 length: 16
D gene: .
J gene: TRBJ1-4
V gene: TRBV7-9
CDR3 DNA: TGTGCCAGCAGCTTAGCGACACCTGGGGCAAATGAAAAACTGTTTTTT
CDR3 protein: CASSLATPGANEKLFF

clone size: .
CDR3 length: 16
D gene: .
J gene: TRBJ1-1
V gene: TRBV27
CDR3 DNA: TGTGCCAGCAGCCTTAGCCACGACAGGTTTAACACTGAAGCTTTCTTT
CDR3 protein: CASSLSHDRFNTEAFF

clone size: .
CDR3 length: 17
D gene: .
J gene: TRBJ1-3
V gene: TRBV7-2
CDR3 DNA: TGTGCCAGCAGCTTAGAGGCAGGGCAAGGTCTGAGGAACACCATATATTTT
CDR3 protein: CASSLEAGQGLRNTIYF

clone size: .
CDR3 length: 14
D gene: TRBD1
J gene: TRBJ1-5
V gene: TRBV29-1
CDR3 DNA: TGCAGCGTAGCACAGGGGCTGAGAAATCAGCCCCAGCATTTT
CDR3 protein: CSVAQGLRNQPQHF

clone size: .
CDR3 length: 16
D gene: TRBD1
J gene: TRBJ1-5
V gene: TRBV5-6
CDR3 DNA: TGTGCCAGCAGCATGTGGGGGACAGAAATCGGGCAGCCCCAGCATTTT
CDR3 protein: CASSMWGTEIGQPQHF

clone size: .
CDR3 length: 13
D gene: .
J gene: TRBJ1-2
V gene: TRBV11-2
CDR3 DNA: TGTGCCAGCAGCTTAGCACAGGGAAATGGCTACACCTTC
CDR3 protein: CASSLAQGNGYTF

clone size: .
CDR3 length: 13
D gene: .
J gene: TRBJ2-1
V gene: TRBV18
CDR3 DNA: TGTGCCAGCTCACCGGGAAGGGAGCGCGAGCAGTTCTTC
CDR3 protein: CASSPGREREQFF

clone size: .
CDR3 length: 15
D gene: .
J gene: TRBJ1-4
V gene: TRBV6-5
CDR3 DNA: TGTGCCAGCAGTCGAGGGCCGAACAGGGAACAGAAACTGTTTTTT
CDR3 protein: CASSRGPNREQKLFF

clone size: .
CDR3 length: 15
D gene: .
J gene: TRBJ2-5
V gene: TRBV5-4
CDR3 DNA: TGTGCCAGCAGCCGCGGTAGGGGTTTACGGGAGACCCAGTACTTC
CDR3 protein: CASSRGRGLRETQYF

clone size: .
CDR3 length: 12
D gene: .
J gene: TRBJ2-7
V gene: TRBV13
CDR3 DNA: TGTGCCAGCTCGGACAGCTCCTACGAGCAGTACTTC
CDR3 protein: CASSDSSYEQYF

clone size: .
CDR3 length: 16
D gene: .
J gene: TRBJ1-1
V gene: TRBV7-2
CDR3 DNA: TGTGCCAGCAGCACCAGAGCAGGCAGGATGAACACTGAAGCTTTCTTT
CDR3 protein: CASSTRAGRMNTEAFF

clone size: .
CDR3 length: 14
D gene: .
J gene: TRBJ2-1
V gene: TRBV5-1
CDR3 DNA: TGCGCCAGCAGCTTGGCGGCGGGGAACAATGAGCAGTTCTTC
CDR3 protein: CASSLAAGNNEQFF

clone size: .
CDR3 length: 14
D gene: .
J gene: TRBJ2-5
V gene: TRBV2
CDR3 DNA: TGTGCCAGCAGACTAGCCCTGTACCAAGAGACCCAGTACTTC
CDR3 protein: CASRLALYQETQYF

clone size: .
CDR3 length: 15
D gene: .
J gene: TRBJ2-5
V gene: TRBV4-3
CDR3 DNA: TGCGCCAGCAGCCAAGAAGGTCGGGGGCAAGAGACCCAGTACTTC
CDR3 protein: CASSQEGRGQETQYF

clone size: .
CDR3 length: 14
D gene: TRBD1
J gene: TRBJ1-2
V gene: TRBV7-2
CDR3 DNA: TGTGCCAGCAGCTTTGGACAGGGGACGAGGGGCTACACCTTC
CDR3 protein: CASSFGQGTRGYTF

clone size: .
CDR3 length: 14
D gene: .
J gene: TRBJ1-2
V gene: TRBV6-4
CDR3 DNA: TGTGCCAGCAGCCCTTGGCAGGGCGACTATGGCTACACCTTC
CDR3 protein: CASSPWQGDYGYTF

clone size: .
CDR3 length: 15
D gene: .
J gene: TRBJ1-1
V gene: TRBV9
CDR3 DNA: TGTGCCAGCAGCCCCCGTAAGCACGGTCGGACTGAAGCTTTCTTT
CDR3 protein: CASSPRKHGRTEAFF

clone size: .
CDR3 length: 15
D gene: TRBD1
J gene: TRBJ1-3
V gene: TRBV11-2
CDR3 DNA: TGTGCCAGCAGCCCAAGGGGGCCGACTGGAAACACCATATATTTT
CDR3 protein: CASSPRGPTGNTIYF

clone size: .
CDR3 length: 12
D gene: .
J gene: TRBJ1-1
V gene: TRBV19
CDR3 DNA: TGTGCCAGTAGTTCCTTGACATTTGAAGCTTTCTTT
CDR3 protein: CASSSLTFEAFF

clone size: .
CDR3 length: 15
D gene: TRBD2
J gene: TRBJ2-7
V gene: TRBV7-8
CDR3 DNA: TGTGCCAGCAGCTTAGGAGCGGGGGTCCCCTACGAGCAGTACTTC
CDR3 protein: CASSLGAGVPYEQYF

clone size: .
CDR3 length: 15
D gene: .
J gene: TRBJ2-1
V gene: TRBV5-1
CDR3 DNA: TGCGCCAGCAGCTTGGTAGGCGGGGTGGGGAATGAGCAGTTCTTC
CDR3 protein: CASSLVGGVGNEQFF

clone size: .
CDR3 length: 14
D gene: TRBD1
J gene: TRBJ2-5
V gene: TRBV7-9
CDR3 DNA: TGTGCCAGCAGCCCGGACAGGGGGGAAGAGACCCAGTACTTC
CDR3 protein: CASSPDRGEETQYF

clone size: few
CDR3 length: 13
D gene: TRBD2
J gene: TRBJ2-7
V gene: TRBV7-8
CDR3 DNA: TGTGCCAGCAGCTTAGCGGGAGGGTACGAGCAGTACTTC
CDR3 protein: CASSLAGGYEQYF

clone size: .
CDR3 length: 20
D gene: TRBD2
J gene: TRBJ2-6
V gene: TRBV4-2
CDR3 DNA: TGTGCCAGCAGCCAAGACACCGGGACTAGGGGTCTTCGTGGGGCCAACGTCCTGACTTTC
CDR3 protein: CASSQDTGTRGLRGANVLTF

clone size: once
CDR3 length: 14
D gene: .
J gene: TRBJ2-7
V gene: TRBV10-3
CDR3 DNA: TGTGCCGTCTCGGTTGGCAGGGCCTACTACGAGCAGTACTTC
CDR3 protein: CAVSVGRAYYEQYF